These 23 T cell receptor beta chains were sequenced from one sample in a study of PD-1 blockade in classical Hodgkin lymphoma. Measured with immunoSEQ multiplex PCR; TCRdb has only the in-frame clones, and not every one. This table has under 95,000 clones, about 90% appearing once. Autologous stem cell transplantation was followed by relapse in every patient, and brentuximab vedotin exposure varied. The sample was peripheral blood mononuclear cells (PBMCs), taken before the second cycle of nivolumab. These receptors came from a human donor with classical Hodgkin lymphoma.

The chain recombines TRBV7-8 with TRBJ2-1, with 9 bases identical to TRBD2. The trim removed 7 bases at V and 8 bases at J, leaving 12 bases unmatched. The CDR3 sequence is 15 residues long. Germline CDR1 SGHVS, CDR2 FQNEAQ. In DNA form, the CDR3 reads TGTGCCAGCAATCTTAGCGGGAGAGGGAGGGATGAGCAGTTCTTC. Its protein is CASNLSGRGRDEQFF.

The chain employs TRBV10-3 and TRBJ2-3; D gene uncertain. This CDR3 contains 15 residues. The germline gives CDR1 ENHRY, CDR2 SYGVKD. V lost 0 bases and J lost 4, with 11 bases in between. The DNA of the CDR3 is TGTGCCATCAGTGAGTCTGGGGTCGGCTCAGATACGCAGTATTTT. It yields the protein CAISESGVGSDTQYF.

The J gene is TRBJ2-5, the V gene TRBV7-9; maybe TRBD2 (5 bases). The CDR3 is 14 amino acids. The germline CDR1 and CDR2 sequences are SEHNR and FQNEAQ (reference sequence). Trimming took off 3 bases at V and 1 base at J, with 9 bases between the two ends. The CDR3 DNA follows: TGTGCCAGCAGCTTGGAGGCGAGCCAAGAGACCCAGTACTTC. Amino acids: CASSLEASQETQYF.

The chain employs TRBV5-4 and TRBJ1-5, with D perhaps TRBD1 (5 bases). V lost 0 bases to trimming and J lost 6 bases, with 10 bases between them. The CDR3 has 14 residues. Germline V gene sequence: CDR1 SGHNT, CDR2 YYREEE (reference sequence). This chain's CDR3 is CASSLAGGGQPQHF. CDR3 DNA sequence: TGTGCCAGCAGCTTGGCGGGGGGAGGTCAGCCCCAGCATTTT.

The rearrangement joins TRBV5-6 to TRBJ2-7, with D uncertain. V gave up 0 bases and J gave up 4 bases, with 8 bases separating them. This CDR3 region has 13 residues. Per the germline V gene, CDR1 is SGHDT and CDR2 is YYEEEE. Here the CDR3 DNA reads TGTGCCAGCAGCTTGGGCAGGAGTTACGAGCAGTACTTC. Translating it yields CASSLGRSYEQYF. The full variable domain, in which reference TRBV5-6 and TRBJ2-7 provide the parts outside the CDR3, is DAGVTQSPTHLIKTRGQQVTLRCSPKSGHDTVSWYQQALGQGPQFIFQYYEEEERQRGNFPDRFSGHQFPNYSSELNVNALLLGDSALYLCASSLGRSYEQYFGPGTRLTVT.

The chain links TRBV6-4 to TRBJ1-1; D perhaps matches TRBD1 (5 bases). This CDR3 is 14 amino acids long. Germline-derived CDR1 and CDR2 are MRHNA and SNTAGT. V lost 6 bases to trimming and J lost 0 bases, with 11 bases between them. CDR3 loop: CASRPGGVNTEAFF. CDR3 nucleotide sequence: TGTGCCAGCAGACCCGGGGGGGTGAACACTGAAGCTTTCTTT.

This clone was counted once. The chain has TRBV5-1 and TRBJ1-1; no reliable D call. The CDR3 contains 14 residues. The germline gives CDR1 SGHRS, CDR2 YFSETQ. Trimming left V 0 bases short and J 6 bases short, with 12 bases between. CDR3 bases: TGCGCCAGCAGCTTGGTACAAGGAGGCGCTGAAGCTTTCTTT. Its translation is CASSLVQGGAEAFF.

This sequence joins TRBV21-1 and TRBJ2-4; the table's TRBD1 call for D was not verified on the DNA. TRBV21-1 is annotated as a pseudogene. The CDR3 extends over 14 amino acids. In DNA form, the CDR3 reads TGTGCCAGCAGCCAAGGGGACAGGGCAAACATTCAGTACTTC. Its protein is CASSQGDRANIQYF.

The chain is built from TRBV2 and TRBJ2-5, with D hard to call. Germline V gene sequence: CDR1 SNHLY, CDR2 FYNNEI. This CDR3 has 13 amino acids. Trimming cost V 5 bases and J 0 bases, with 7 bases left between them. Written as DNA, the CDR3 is TGTGCCAGCAGTTACATGTACCAAGAGACCCAGTACTTC. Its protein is CASSYMYQETQYF. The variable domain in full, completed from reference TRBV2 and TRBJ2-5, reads EPEVTQTPSHQVTQMGQEVILRCVPISNHLYFYWYRQILGQKVEFLVSFYNNEISEKSEIFDDQFSVERPDGSNFTLKIRSTKLEDSAMYFCASSYMYQETQYFGPGTRLLVL.

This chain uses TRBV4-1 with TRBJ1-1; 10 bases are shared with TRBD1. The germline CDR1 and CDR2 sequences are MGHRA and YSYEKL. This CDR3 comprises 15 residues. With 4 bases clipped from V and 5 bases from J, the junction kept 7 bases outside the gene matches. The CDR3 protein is CASSPRTGGGTEAFF. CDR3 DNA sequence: TGCGCCAGCAGCCCGAGGACAGGGGGAGGTACTGAAGCTTTCTTT.

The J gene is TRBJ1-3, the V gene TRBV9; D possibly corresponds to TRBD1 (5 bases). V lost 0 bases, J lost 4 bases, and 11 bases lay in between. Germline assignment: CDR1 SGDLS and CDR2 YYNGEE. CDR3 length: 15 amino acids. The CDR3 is CASSVGAGRGNTIYF. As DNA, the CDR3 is TGTGCCAGCAGCGTAGGGGCAGGGAGAGGAAACACCATATATTTT.

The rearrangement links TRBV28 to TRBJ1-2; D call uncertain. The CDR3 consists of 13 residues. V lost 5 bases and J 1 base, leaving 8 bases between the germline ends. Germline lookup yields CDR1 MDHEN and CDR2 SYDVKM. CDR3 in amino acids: CASSLDVNYGYTF. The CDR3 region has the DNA TGTGCCAGCAGTCTGGATGTTAACTATGGCTACACCTTC.

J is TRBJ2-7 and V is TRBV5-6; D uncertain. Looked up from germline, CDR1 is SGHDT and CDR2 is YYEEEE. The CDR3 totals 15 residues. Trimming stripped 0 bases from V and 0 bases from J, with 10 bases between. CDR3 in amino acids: CASSLGSRSSYEQYF. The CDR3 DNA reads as TGTGCCAGCAGCTTGGGATCGAGGAGCTCCTACGAGCAGTACTTC.

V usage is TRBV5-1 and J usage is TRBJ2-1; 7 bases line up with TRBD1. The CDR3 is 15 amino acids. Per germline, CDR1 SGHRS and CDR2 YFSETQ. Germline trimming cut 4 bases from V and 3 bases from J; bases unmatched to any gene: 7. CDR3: CASSLTGDVYNEQFF. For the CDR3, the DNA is TGCGCCAGCAGCCTAACAGGGGATGTCTACAATGAGCAGTTCTTC.

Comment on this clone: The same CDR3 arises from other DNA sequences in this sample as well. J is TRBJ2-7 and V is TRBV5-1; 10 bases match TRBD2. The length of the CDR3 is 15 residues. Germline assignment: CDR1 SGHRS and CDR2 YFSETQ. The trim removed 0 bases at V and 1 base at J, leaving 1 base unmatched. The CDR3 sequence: CASSLASGGSYEQYF. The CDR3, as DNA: TGCGCCAGCAGCTTGGCTAGCGGGGGATCCTACGAGCAGTACTTC.

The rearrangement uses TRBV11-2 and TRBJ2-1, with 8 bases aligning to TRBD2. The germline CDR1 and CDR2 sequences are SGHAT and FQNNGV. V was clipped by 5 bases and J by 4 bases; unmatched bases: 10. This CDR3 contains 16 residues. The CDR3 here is CASSGGGGFWYNEQFF. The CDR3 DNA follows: TGTGCCAGCAGCGGCGGCGGGGGGTTTTGGTACAATGAGCAGTTCTTC.

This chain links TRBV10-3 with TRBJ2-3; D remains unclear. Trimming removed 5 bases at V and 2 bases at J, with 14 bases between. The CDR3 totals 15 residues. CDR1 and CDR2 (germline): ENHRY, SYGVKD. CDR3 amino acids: CAISLSWRNTDTQYF. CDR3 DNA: TGTGCCATCAGTCTCTCGTGGCGGAACACAGATACGCAGTATTTT.

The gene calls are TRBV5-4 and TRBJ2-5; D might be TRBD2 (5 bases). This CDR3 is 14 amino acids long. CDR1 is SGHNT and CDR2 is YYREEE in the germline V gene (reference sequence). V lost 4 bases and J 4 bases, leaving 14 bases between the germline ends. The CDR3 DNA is TGTGCCAGCAGCGAGGAGGACGGAGTAGAGACCCAGTACTTC. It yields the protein CASSEEDGVETQYF.

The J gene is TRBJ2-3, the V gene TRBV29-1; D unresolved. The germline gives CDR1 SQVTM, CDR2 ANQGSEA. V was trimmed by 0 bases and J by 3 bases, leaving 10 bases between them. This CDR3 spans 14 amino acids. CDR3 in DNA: TGCAGCGTTGAAGAGGGAAGGAGTACAGATACGCAGTATTTT. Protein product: CSVEEGRSTDTQYF.

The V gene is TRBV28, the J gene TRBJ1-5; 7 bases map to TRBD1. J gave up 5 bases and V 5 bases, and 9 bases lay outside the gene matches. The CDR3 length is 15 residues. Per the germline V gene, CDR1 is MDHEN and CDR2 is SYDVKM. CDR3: CASSPTGSVDQPQHF. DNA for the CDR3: TGTGCCAGCAGTCCGACAGGGTCGGTGGATCAGCCCCAGCATTTT.

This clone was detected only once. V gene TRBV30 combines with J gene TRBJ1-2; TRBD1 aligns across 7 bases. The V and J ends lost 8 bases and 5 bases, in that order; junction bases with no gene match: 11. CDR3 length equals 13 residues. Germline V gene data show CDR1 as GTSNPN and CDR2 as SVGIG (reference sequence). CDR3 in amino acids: CALGRDSGYGYTF. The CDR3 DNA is TGTGCCCTAGGTAGGGACAGCGGTTATGGCTACACCTTC.

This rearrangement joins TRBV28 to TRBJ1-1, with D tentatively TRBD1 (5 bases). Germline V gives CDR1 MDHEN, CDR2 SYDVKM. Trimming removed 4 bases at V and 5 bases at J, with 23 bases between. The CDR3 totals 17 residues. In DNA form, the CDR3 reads TGTGCCAGCAGTTCCCCCGGGGCTTATAGCCGAAGGACTGAAGCTTTCTTT. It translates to CASSSPGAYSRRTEAFF.

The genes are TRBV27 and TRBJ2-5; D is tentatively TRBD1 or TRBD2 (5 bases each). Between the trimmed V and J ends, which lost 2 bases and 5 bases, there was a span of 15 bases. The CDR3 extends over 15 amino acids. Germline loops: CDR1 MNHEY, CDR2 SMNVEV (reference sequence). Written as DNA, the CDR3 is TGTGCCAGCAGTTTAAGCGGACATCCGAGGGAGACCCAGTACTTC. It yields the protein CASSLSGHPRETQYF.